This T cell receptor beta chain appears in the sequencing data of a study of shared clonotypes between healthy human individuals. This CDR3 is 16 amino acids long. The V segment lost 3 bases and the J segment 0 bases; nucleotides outside the gene matches: 4. Germline lookup yields CDR1 SGHRS and CDR2 YFSETQ. In the case of this clone: Its antigen is still unknown.

Study observations and caveats: Despite large depth, sorted-subset datasets appeared incompletely sequenced. Sampling used blood alone; tissue repertoires probably differ.

Assay runs were performed at deep level. It was across several immunoSEQ plates that each subset's genomic DNA was evenly split. Libraries were prepared by immunoSEQ multiplex PCR; TCRdb keeps only in-frame clonotypes and omits some of them. The table shows 1,400,000 or so clones, with approximately 98.5% occurring only once. Sequencing used naive CD4+ T cells sorted from blood. Subset noted: CD45RA+ positively selected. V and J are TRBV5-1 and TRBJ1-4; 8 nucleotides align to TRBD1. The clonotype originates from a man between 25 and 39 years old in good health. The CDR3 reads CASSWTGTATNEKLFF. Here the CDR3 DNA reads TGCGCCAGCAGCTGGACAGGGACAGCAACTAATGAAAAACTGTTTTTT.